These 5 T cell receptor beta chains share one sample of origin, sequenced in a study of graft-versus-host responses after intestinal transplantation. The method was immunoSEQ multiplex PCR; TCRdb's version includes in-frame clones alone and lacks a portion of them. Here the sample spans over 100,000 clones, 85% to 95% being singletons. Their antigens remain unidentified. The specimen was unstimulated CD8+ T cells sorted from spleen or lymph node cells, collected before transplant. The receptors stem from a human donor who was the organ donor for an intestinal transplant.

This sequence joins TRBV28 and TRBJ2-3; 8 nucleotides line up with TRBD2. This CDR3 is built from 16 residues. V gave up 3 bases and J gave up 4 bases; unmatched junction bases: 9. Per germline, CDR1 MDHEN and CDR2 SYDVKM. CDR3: CASSFGGRRSSDTQYF. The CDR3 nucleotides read TGTGCCAGCAGTTTTGGCGGGAGGCGTTCCTCAGATACGCAGTATTTT.

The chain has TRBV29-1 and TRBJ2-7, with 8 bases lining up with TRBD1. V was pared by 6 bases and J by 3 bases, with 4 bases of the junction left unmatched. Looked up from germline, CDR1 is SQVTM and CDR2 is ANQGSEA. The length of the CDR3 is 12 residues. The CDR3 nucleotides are TGCAGCGTCAGGACAGGGTTCTACGAGCAGTACTTC. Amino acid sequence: CSVRTGFYEQYF.

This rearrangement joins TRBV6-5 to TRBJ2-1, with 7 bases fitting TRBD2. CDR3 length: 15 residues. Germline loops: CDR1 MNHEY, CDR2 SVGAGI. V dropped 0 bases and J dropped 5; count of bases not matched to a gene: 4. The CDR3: CASSYSASGHNEQFF. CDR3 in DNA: TGTGCCAGCAGTTACTCGGCTAGCGGACACAATGAGCAGTTCTTC.

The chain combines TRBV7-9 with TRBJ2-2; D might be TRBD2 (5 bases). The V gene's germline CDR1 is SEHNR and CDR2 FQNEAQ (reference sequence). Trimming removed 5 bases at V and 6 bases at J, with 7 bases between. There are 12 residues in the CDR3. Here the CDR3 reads CASSPGAGELFF. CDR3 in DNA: TGTGCCAGCAGCCCCGGGGCCGGGGAGCTGTTTTTT.

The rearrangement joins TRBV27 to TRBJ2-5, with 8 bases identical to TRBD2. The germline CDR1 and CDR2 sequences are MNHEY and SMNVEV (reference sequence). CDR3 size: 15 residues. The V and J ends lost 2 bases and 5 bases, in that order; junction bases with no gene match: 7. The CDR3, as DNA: TGTGCCAGCAGTTTAAGCGGGAGTCTAGCGGAGACCCAGTACTTC. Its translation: CASSLSGSLAETQYF.